This passage covers 26 T cell receptor beta chains from one sample sequenced in a study of Ad26.COV2.S vaccination and SARS-CoV-2 variants. Treatment given: around 19 received Ad26.COV2.S at low or high dose, single or two shots; a few received placebo; per-sample allocation not given. On day 63 after the first injection, vaccine and placebo recipients gave samples. The protocol was immunoSEQ multiplex PCR, while the TCRdb copy is restricted to in-frame clones and leaves out a portion. The sample has hundreds of thousands of clones, 89% seen once; the top ten hold about 1.5%. The input for sequencing was peripheral blood, taken in a trial of Ad26.COV2.S vaccine versus placebo. These receptors were taken from a person between 18 and 60 years old who received the Ad26.COV2.S COVID-19 vaccine or a placebo.

This clone appeared a few times. The V and J genes are TRBV29-1 and TRBJ1-4, with D unclear. Germline CDR1 and CDR2: SQVTM and ANQGSEA. CDR3 length: 10 amino acids. Trimming took off 1 base at V and 8 bases at J, with 2 bases between the two ends. The CDR3 sequence: CSVEGEKLFF. The CDR3 DNA reads TGCAGCGTTGAAGGGGAAAAACTGTTTTTT. The entire variable domain, with the rest obtained from reference TRBV29-1 and TRBJ1-4, is as follows: SAVISQKPSRDICQRGTSLTIQCQVDSQVTMMFWYRQQPGQSLTLIATANQGSEATYESGFVIDKFPISRPNLTFSTLTVSNMSPEDSSIYLCSVEGEKLFFGSGTQLSVL.

The count of this clone is one. The genes are TRBV16 and TRBJ2-5; D possibly corresponds to TRBD1 (5 bases). In germline, CDR1 is KGHSY, CDR2 FQNENV. There are 15 residues in the CDR3. Trimming cost V 4 bases and J 1 base, with 13 bases left between them. In DNA, the CDR3 is TGTGCCAGCAGCCTTTCGAAAGACAGCCAAGAGACCCAGTACTTC. Protein product: CASSLSKDSQETQYF.

This chain's CDR3 is CASSQDRPATNEKLFF. The CDR3 DNA reads TGCGCCAGCAGCCAAGATCGTCCTGCAACTAATGAAAAACTGTTTTTT. J is TRBJ1-4 and V is TRBV4-3; no clear D. Germline V gene lookup returns CDR1 LGHNA and CDR2 YSLEER. The ends were cut back, 0 bases at V and 0 bases at J, with 8 bases in the middle. The CDR3 is 16 residues long.

In its sample, this clone was seen once. The chain recombines TRBV29-1 with TRBJ2-7, with 7 bases lining up with TRBD1. J gave up 4 bases and V 5 bases, and 8 bases lay outside the gene matches. Germline lookup yields CDR1 SQVTM and CDR2 ANQGSEA. There are 13 residues in the CDR3. CDR3 in amino acids: CSVPAGTAYEQYF. The CDR3 coding sequence is TGCAGCGTTCCGGCCGGGACAGCTTACGAGCAGTACTTC.

V usage is TRBV5-8 and J usage is TRBJ2-7, with a possible D match to TRBD2 (7 bases). The CDR3 is made up of 15 amino acids. Trimming took off 4 bases at V and 2 bases at J, with 16 bases between the two ends. CDR1 and CDR2 from the germline V gene are SGHTS and YDEGEE. Here the CDR3 DNA reads TGTGCCAGCAGCCCCTGGGGGGGCGCCGCCTACGAGCAGTACTTC. It is translated as CASSPWGGAAYEQYF.

This chain connects TRBV30 to TRBJ2-6; D is uncertain. The CDR3 sequence is 15 residues long. Germline V gene sequence: CDR1 GTSNPN, CDR2 SVGIG (reference sequence). V was trimmed by 1 base and J by 0 bases, leaving 7 bases between them. The CDR3 loop reads CAWSGPRSGANVLTF. CDR3 nucleotide sequence: TGTGCCTGGAGTGGTCCCCGCTCTGGGGCCAACGTCCTGACTTTC.

The chain recombines TRBV30 with TRBJ1-5; 9 bases agree with TRBD1. CDR3 size: 14 residues. After removal of 0 bases from V and 9 bases from J, the junction contained 6 bases not matched to a gene. Germline CDR1 GTSNPN, CDR2 SVGIG (reference sequence). The CDR3 protein is CAWSVQGTGRPQHF. Here the CDR3 DNA reads TGTGCCTGGAGTGTACAAGGGACAGGGAGGCCCCAGCATTTT.

The chain has TRBV5-4 and TRBJ2-1; 13 bases map to TRBD2. V lost 4 bases, J lost 0 bases, and 10 bases stayed unmatched. Germline V CDR1 and CDR2: SGHNT, YYREEE (reference sequence). The CDR3 length is 19 residues. The CDR3 loop reads CASSREPGLAGSSYNEQFF. CDR3 sequence (DNA): TGTGCCAGCAGCCGAGAACCGGGACTAGCGGGAAGCTCCTACAATGAGCAGTTCTTC.

The V gene is TRBV7-2, the J gene TRBJ2-1, with TRBD2 identical over 11 bases. Germline trimming cut 5 bases from V and 7 bases from J; bases unmatched to any gene: 4. The CDR3 spans 14 residues. Germline-derived CDR1 and CDR2 are SGHTA and FQGNSA. CDR3 in amino acids: CTSSPSSGRNEQFF. The CDR3, as DNA: TGTACCAGCAGCCCCTCTAGCGGGAGGAATGAGCAGTTCTTC.

The chain recombines TRBV30 with TRBJ2-2; perhaps D is TRBD1 or TRBD2 (7 bases each). The CDR3 has 14 residues. CDR1 and CDR2 (germline): GTSNPN, SVGIG (reference sequence). The V gene lost 3 bases and the J gene lost 5 bases, with 13 bases spanning the gap. The CDR3 here is CAWRAGQQTGELFF. CDR3 coding DNA: TGTGCCTGGAGAGCGGGACAGCAAACCGGGGAGCTGTTTTTT.

V and J are TRBV2 and TRBJ1-1; D might be TRBD1 (5 bases). The CDR3 runs to 11 residues. Trimming shortened V by 8 bases and J by 4 bases, and 8 bases separated the two germline ends. From germline, CDR1 is SNHLY and CDR2 FYNNEI. CDR3 coding DNA: TGTGCCAGCTCAGGGAGCACTGAAGCTTTCTTT. As protein: CASSGSTEAFF.

The chain links TRBV21-1 to TRBJ1-5; the DNA was not used to check the table's D call, TRBD1. TRBV21-1 corresponds to a pseudogene. This CDR3 has 17 residues. The CDR3 region has the DNA TGTGCCATCTCCTTACCTGCCCGGGACAGGGAGGGTCAGCCCCAGCATTTT. Translated, it gives CAISLPARDREGQPQHF.

The genes are TRBV9 and TRBJ1-4, with 9 nucleotides matching TRBD1. Germline-derived CDR1 and CDR2 are SGDLS and YYNGEE. Trimming removed 6 bases from V and 3 bases from J; junction bases left unmatched: 12. The CDR3 runs to 17 residues. This chain's CDR3 is CASTPRQGVVANEKLFF. The CDR3, as DNA: TGTGCCAGCACCCCCAGACAGGGGGTGGTTGCTAATGAAAAACTGTTTTTT.

CDR3 amino acids: CASSLDRGAPNEKLFF. CDR3 nucleotide sequence: TGCGCCAGCAGCCTGGACAGGGGCGCGCCTAATGAAAAACTGTTTTTT. The gene calls are TRBV5-1 and TRBJ1-4, with TRBD1 matching over 9 bases. The J segment lost 3 bases and the V segment lost 4 bases, leaving 7 bases of the junction unmatched. This CDR3 has 16 residues. Germline CDR1 reads SGHRS; CDR2 reads YFSETQ.

In the case of this clone: The same CDR3 can be traced to other DNA sequences in this sample. The chain joins TRBV11-2 to TRBJ1-1; the D is unclear. With 3 bases removed from V and 5 bases from J, the gap between germline ends came to 4 bases. Germline lookup yields CDR1 SGHAT and CDR2 FQNNGV. This CDR3 is built from 11 residues. CDR3 residues: CASSLGTEAFF. The CDR3 nucleotides are TGTGCCAGCAGCTTGGGAACTGAAGCTTTCTTT.

The chain employs TRBV29-1 and TRBJ2-3; the D is unclear. CDR1 is SQVTM and CDR2 is ANQGSEA in the germline V gene. Trimming removed 4 bases at V and 2 bases at J, with 10 bases between. There are 13 residues in the CDR3. The CDR3: CSVAGTITDTQYF. Here the CDR3 DNA reads TGCAGCGTTGCGGGTACTATCACAGATACGCAGTATTTT.

CDR3 in amino acids: CSVARAGSNYGYTF. CDR3 sequence (DNA): TGCAGCGTTGCAAGAGCAGGGTCTAACTATGGCTACACCTTC. J is TRBJ1-2 and V is TRBV29-1; D is possibly TRBD1 (5 bases). The CDR3 sequence is 14 residues long. Looked up from germline, CDR1 is SQVTM and CDR2 is ANQGSEA. V gave up 4 bases and J gave up 0 bases, with 12 bases separating them.

The genes are TRBV6-2 or TRBV6-3 and TRBJ2-7, with D possibly being TRBD1 (5 bases). There are 13 residues in the CDR3. Germline CDR1 is MNHEY and CDR2 is SVGEGT. The V gene lost 2 bases and the J gene lost 2 bases, with 7 bases spanning the gap. The chain's CDR3 is CASSYQGPYEQYF. CDR3 nucleotides: TGTGCCAGCAGTTACCAGGGCCCCTACGAGCAGTACTTC.

The gene calls are TRBV4-3 and TRBJ1-2, with D perhaps matching TRBD1 (5 bases). V was pared by 2 bases and J by 8 bases, with 21 bases between. Germline V lookup: CDR1 LGHNA, CDR2 YSLEER. The CDR3 has 16 residues. In nucleotides, the CDR3 is TGCGCCAGCAGCCAATCGGGACGTGAAGGCAGTCGCGGCTACACCTTC. Encoded protein: CASSQSGREGSRGYTF.

The CDR3 here is CASSPQGRGGNGEQFF. The DNA for the CDR3 is TGCGCCAGCAGCCCCCAGGGGCGAGGGGGGAACGGTGAGCAGTTCTTC. The chain uses TRBV5-1 and TRBJ2-1; D may match TRBD1 or TRBD2 (6 bases each). V dropped 4 bases and J dropped 9 bases, with 23 bases sitting between them. This CDR3 has 16 amino acids. CDR1 SGHRS and CDR2 YFSETQ come from the germline V gene.

V gene TRBV7-9 combines with J gene TRBJ2-3; unclear D gene. Trimming stripped 1 base from V and 11 bases from J, with 7 bases between. Germline CDR1 is SEHNR and CDR2 is FQNEAQ (reference sequence). This CDR3 comprises 11 residues. The CDR3, as DNA: TGTGCCAGCAGCTTAGTGGGCCAGCAGTATTTT. Its translation is CASSLVGQQYF.

With regard to this clone: The same CDR3 arises from other DNA sequences in this sample as well. The genes are TRBV9 and TRBJ1-2; D is ambiguous. In germline, CDR1 is SGDLS, CDR2 YYNGEE. CDR3 length equals 15 residues. V lost 0 bases and J lost 8, with 17 bases in between. DNA for the CDR3: TGTGCCAGCAGCGTAGTGAGCAGGAGCACCCTGGGCTACACCTTC. Encoded protein: CASSVVSRSTLGYTF.

The V call is TRBV2, the J call TRBJ2-7; D perhaps matches TRBD1 (6 bases). The germline gives CDR1 SNHLY, CDR2 FYNNEI. This CDR3 is built from 11 residues. V gave up 6 bases and J gave up 7 bases, with 10 bases separating them. In nucleotides, the CDR3 is TGTGCCAGCAGCCAGGGGCAGGAGCAGTACTTC. It codes for CASSQGQEQYF.

The CDR3 sequence is CASSFTNRPDSPLHF. The CDR3, as DNA: TGTGCCAGCAGCTTCACGAATCGACCGGATTCACCCCTCCACTTT. This chain uses TRBV3-1 (or the pseudogene TRBV3-2) with TRBJ1-6; D uncertain. Trimming took off 5 bases at V and 8 bases at J, with 16 bases between the two ends. Per the germline V gene, CDR1 is LGHDT and CDR2 is YNNKEL (reference sequence). The CDR3 spans 15 residues.

Regarding this clone: Possible read error: a much larger clone is one base away. The CDR3 is CASSEQGYGYTF. The CDR3 DNA follows: TGTGCCAGCAGTGAGCAGGGCTATGGCTACACCTTC. The chain recombines TRBV6-6 with TRBJ1-2; a possible D gene is TRBD1 (5 bases). The length of the CDR3 is 12 residues. Germline V gene sequence: CDR1 MNHNY, CDR2 SVGAGI (reference sequence). The V end lost 5 bases, the J end lost 4 bases, and 8 bases lay between the germline ends.

The rearrangement joins TRBV6-1 to TRBJ1-2, with 9 nucleotides matching TRBD1. Looked up from germline, CDR1 is MNHNS and CDR2 is SASEGT. This CDR3 is built from 15 residues. V gave up 2 bases and J gave up 6 bases; unmatched junction bases: 7. Here the CDR3 reads CASSEFPTGGDGYTF. The CDR3 region has the DNA TGTGCCAGCAGTGAATTCCCGACAGGGGGTGATGGCTACACCTTC.